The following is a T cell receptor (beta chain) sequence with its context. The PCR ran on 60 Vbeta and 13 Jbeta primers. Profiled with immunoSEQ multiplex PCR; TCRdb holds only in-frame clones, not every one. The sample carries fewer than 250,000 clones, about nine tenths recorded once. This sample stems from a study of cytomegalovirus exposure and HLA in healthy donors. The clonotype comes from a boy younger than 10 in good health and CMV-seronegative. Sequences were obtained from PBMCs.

CDR3 nucleotide sequence: TGCAGCGTGGGGTCCTTAAATGACGACAGGGGGAAAATCTATGGCTACACCTTC. It yields the protein CSVGSLNDDRGKIYGYTF. The chain couples TRBV29-1 to TRBJ1-2, with TRBD1 matching over 9 bases. From germline, CDR1 is SQVTM and CDR2 ANQGSEA. V was clipped by 6 bases and J by 4 bases; unmatched bases: 21. The CDR3 runs to 18 residues.